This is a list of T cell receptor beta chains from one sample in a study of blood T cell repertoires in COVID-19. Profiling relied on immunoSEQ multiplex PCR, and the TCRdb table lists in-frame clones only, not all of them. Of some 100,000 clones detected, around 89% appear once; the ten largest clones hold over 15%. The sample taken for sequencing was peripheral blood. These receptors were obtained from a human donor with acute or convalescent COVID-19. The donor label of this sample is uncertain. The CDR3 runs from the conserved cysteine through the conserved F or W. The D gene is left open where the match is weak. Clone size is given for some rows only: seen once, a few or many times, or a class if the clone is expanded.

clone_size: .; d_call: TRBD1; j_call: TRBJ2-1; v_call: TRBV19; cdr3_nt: TGTGCCAGTAGTACAGGGTGGACAGGGGGCTCCAACTCCTACAATGAGCAGTTCTTC; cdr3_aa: CASSTGWTGGSNSYNEQFF
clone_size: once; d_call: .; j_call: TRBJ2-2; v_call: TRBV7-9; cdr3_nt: TGTGCCAGCAGCTTAACCGACAGGAACACCGGGGAGCTGTTTTTT; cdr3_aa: CASSLTDRNTGELFF
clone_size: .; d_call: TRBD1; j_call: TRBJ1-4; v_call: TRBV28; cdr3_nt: TGTGCCAGCAGTCCGCAGGGGGCAACTAATGAAAAACTGTTTTTT; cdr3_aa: CASSPQGATNEKLFF
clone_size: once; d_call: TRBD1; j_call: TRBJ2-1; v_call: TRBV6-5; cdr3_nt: TGTGCCAGCAGAAGGGACAGGGCCTACAATGAGCAGTTCTTC; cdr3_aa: CASRRDRAYNEQFF
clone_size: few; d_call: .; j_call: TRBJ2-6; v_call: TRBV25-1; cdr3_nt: TGTGCCAGCAGTGAAAGGAGACAGTCCTCTGGGGCCAACGTCCTGACTTTC; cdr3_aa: CASSERRQSSGANVLTF
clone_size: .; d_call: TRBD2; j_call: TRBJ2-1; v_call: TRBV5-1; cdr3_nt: TGCGCCAGCAGCTTGAAGGGTCTAGCGGGCCGCATTGAGCAGTTCTTC; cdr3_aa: CASSLKGLAGRIEQFF
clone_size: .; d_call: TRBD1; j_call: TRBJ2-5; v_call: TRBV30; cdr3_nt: TGTGCCTGGAGTGGGGGACAGGGTCCACAAGAGACCCAGTACTTC; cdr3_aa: CAWSGGQGPQETQYF
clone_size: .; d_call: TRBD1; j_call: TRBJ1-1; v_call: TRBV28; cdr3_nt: TGTGCCAGCAGTCCCGGACAGGGGGCGAGGTCTTTCTTT; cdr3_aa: CASSPGQGARSFF
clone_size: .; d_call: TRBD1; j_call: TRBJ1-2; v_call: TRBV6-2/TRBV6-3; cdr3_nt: TGTGCCAACAGTCATCACTCCGTGGACAGGGCTAACTATGGCTACACCTTC; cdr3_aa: CANSHHSVDRANYGYTF
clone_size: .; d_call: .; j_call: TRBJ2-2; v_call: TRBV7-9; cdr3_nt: TGTGCCAGCAGCTTACGGAGACTAGTCACCGGGGAGCTGTTTTTT; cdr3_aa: CASSLRRLVTGELFF
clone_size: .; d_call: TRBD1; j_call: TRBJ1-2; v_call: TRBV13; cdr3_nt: TGTGCCAGCAGCTTATCCCCCGACAGGGGCGGGAACTATGGCTACACCTTC; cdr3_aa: CASSLSPDRGGNYGYTF
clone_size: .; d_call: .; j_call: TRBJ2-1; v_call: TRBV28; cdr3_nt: TGTGCCTCCCGCGATAGCGCTTTGGATGAGCAGTTCTTC; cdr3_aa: CASRDSALDEQFF
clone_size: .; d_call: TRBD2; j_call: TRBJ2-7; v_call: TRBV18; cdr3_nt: TGTGCCAGCTCACCATCGGGAGGAGAAGACGAGCAGTACTTC; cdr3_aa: CASSPSGGEDEQYF
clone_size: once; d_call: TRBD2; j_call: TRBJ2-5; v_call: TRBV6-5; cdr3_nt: TGTGCCAGCAGCCCCGGTAGCGGGGAGACCCAGTACTTC; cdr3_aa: CASSPGSGETQYF
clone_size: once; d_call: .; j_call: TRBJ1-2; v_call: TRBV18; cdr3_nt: TGTGCCAGCTCACCACCGAGCACTAGCTATGGCTACACCTTC; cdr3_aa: CASSPPSTSYGYTF
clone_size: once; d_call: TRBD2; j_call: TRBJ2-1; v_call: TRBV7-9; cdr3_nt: TGTGCCAGCAGCCTGGGACTAGGCAATGAGCAGTTCTTC; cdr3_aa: CASSLGLGNEQFF
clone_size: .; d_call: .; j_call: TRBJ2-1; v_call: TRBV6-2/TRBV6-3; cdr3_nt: TGTGCCAGCAGTTACGCGGGACTTCCCCTTACTGAGCAGTTCTTC; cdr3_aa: CASSYAGLPLTEQFF
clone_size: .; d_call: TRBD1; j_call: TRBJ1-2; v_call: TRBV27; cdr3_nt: TGTGCCAGCAGTCCGCGTGGGACAGGTAGTTATGGCTACACCTTC; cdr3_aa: CASSPRGTGSYGYTF
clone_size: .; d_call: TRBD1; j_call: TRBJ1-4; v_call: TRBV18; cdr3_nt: TGTGCCAGCTCAGCGTACAGGGGTATGGCTAATGAAAAACTGTTTTTT; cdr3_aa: CASSAYRGMANEKLFF
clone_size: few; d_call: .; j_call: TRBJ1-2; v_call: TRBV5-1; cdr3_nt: TGCGCCAGCAGTGGTATGGGGGCATCCGGCGGCTACACCTTC; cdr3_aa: CASSGMGASGGYTF
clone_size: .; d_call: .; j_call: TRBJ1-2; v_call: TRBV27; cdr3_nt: TGTGCCAGCAGTTCCCAGGGGCAGATCTATGGCTACACCTTC; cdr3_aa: CASSSQGQIYGYTF
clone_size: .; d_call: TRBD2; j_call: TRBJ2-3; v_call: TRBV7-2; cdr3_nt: TGTGCCAGCAGCTTAGAGCGGGGGTCAGATACGCAGTATTTT; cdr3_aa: CASSLERGSDTQYF
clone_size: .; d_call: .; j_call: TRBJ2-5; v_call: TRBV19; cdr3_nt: TGTGCCAGTAGTATTGCCAGTTGGGAGACCCAGTACTTC; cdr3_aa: CASSIASWETQYF
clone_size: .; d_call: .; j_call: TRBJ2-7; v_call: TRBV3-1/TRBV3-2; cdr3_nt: TGTGCCAGCAGCCAATACGGGCCAGGGGACGAGCAGTACTTC; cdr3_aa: CASSQYGPGDEQYF
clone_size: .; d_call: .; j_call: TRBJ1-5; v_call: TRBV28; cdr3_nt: TGTGCCAGCGATGACAGGAATCAGCCCCAGCATTTT; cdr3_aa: CASDDRNQPQHF
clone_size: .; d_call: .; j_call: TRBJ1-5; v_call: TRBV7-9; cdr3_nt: TGTGCCAGCAGCTCGTTGGGGAGCCAGCCCCAGCATTTT; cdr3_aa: CASSSLGSQPQHF
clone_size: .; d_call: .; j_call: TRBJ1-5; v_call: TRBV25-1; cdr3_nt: TGTGCCAGCAGTGAATTCCTAGGGCCCCAGCATTTT; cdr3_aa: CASSEFLGPQHF
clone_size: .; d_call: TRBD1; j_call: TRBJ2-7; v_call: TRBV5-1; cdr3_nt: TGCGCCAGCAGCTCCCGGGACAGCGACGAGCAGTACTTC; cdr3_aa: CASSSRDSDEQYF
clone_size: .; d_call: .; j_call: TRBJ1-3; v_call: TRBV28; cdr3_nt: TGTGCCAGCAGTTTGGTGAGCAATGGAAACACCATATATTTT; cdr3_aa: CASSLVSNGNTIYF
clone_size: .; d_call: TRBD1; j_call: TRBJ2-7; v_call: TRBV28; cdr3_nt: TGTGCCAGCCGGACAGGGGCAGGGGGGTACGAGCAGTACTTC; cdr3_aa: CASRTGAGGYEQYF
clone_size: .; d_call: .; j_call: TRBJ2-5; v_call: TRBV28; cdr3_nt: TGTGCCAGCAGTAGAGGACAGCAGCGGGAGACCCAGTACTTC; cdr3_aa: CASSRGQQRETQYF
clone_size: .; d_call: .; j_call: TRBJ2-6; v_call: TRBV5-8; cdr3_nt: TGTGCCAGCAGCTTTCGTTTACGGTTGTCTGGGGCCAACGTCCTGACTTTC; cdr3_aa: CASSFRLRLSGANVLTF
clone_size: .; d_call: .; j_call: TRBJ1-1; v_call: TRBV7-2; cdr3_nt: TGTGCCAGCAGCTTAGGCGGGTCGAACACTGAAGCTTTCTTT; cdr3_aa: CASSLGGSNTEAFF
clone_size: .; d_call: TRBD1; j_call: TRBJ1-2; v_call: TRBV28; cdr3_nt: TGTGCCAGCAGTAAAGGACAGGGGAGACGGTGGTATGGCTACACCTTC; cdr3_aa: CASSKGQGRRWYGYTF
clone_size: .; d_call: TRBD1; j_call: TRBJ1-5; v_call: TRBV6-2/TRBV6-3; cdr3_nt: TGTGCCAGCAGTTTGGCAGGGGGTAGTACTAATCAGCCCCAGCATTTT; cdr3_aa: CASSLAGGSTNQPQHF
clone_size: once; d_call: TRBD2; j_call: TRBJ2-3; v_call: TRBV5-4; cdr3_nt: TGTGCCAGCAGCTTAAAACTAGCGGGGGGTAGAGAAGGAGATACGCAGTATTTT; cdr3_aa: CASSLKLAGGREGDTQYF
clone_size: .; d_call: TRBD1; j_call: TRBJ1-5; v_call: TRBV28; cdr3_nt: TGTGCCAGCAGCCTCGGGACAGCGGGCAATCAGCCCCAGCATTTT; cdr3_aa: CASSLGTAGNQPQHF
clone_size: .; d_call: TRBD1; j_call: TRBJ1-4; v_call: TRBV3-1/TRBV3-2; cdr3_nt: TGTGCCAGCAGCCAAGATTCCCAGACAGGGGTGGGTGAAAAACTGTTTTTT; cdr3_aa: CASSQDSQTGVGEKLFF
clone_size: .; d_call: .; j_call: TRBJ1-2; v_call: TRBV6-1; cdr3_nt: TGTGCCAGCAGTGATCTCTCCTACTATGGCTACACCTTC; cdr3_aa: CASSDLSYYGYTF
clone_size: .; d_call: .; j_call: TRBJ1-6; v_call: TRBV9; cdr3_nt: TGTGCCAGCAGCGTAGAGGGGGTGGGTTCACCCCTCCACTTT; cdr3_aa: CASSVEGVGSPLHF
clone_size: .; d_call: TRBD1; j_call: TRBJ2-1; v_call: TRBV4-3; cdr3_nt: TGCGCCAGCAGCCAAGATTACGGGACAGGGGGCCGAAACTGGTTCTTC; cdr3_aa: CASSQDYGTGGRNWFF
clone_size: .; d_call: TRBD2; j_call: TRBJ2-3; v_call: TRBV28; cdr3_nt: TGTGCCAGCCCCCCTGGGGCGGGGGGGCATTTAGATACGCAGTATTTT; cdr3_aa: CASPPGAGGHLDTQYF
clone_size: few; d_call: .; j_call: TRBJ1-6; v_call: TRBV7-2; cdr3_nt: TGTGCCAGCAGCTCACCCGGGAGATTTAATTCACCCCTCCACTTT; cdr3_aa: CASSSPGRFNSPLHF
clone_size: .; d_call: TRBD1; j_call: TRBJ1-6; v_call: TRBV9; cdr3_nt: TGTGCCAGCAGCGAGACGACAGGGGCTTCACCCCTCCACTTT; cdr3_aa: CASSETTGASPLHF
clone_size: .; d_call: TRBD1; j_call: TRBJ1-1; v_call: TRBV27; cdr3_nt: TGTGCCAGCAGCTCGGTGGGGACAGGGGGGGCGAACACTGAAGCTTTCTTT; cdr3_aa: CASSSVGTGGANTEAFF
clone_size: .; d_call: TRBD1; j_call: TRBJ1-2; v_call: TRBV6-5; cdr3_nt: TGTGCCAGCAGCCCCGGTCAGGGGGCTAACTATGGCTACACCTTC; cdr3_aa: CASSPGQGANYGYTF
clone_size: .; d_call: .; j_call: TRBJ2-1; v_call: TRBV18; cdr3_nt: TGTGCCAGCTCACCACCCACTAGCCTCAATGAGCAGTTCTTC; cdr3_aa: CASSPPTSLNEQFF
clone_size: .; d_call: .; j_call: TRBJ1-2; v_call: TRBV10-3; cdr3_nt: TGTGCCATCAGTGAGCCCACCGGGGGTCCGACCTCCACTATTAACTATGGCTACACCTTC; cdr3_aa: CAISEPTGGPTSTINYGYTF
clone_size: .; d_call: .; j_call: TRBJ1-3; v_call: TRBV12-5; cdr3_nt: TGTGCTAGTGGTTTGGTCTCCGGGGTTGGAAACACCATATATTTT; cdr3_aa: CASGLVSGVGNTIYF
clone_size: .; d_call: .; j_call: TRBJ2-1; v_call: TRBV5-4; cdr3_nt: TGTGCCAGCAGGGAGAATAGAGGCTACAATGAGCAGTTCTTC; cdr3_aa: CASRENRGYNEQFF
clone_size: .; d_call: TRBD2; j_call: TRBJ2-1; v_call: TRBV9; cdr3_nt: TGTGCCAGCAGCGTAGGAGCGGGGGGATCATCAAGGGAGCAGTTCTTC; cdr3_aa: CASSVGAGGSSREQFF
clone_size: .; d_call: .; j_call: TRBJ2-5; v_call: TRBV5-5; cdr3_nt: TGTGCCAGCAGCCCTGACAGTTACCAAGAGACCCAGTACTTC; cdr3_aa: CASSPDSYQETQYF
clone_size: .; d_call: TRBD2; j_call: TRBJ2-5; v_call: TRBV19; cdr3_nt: TGTGCCAGTAACCCCGCGGGAGTGAACGCTCTGGAGACCCAGTACTTC; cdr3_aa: CASNPAGVNALETQYF
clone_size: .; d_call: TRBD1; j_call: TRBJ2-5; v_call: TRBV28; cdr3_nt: TGTGCCAGCAGTTCTGATAACAGGGGAAAGACCCAGTACTTC; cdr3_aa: CASSSDNRGKTQYF
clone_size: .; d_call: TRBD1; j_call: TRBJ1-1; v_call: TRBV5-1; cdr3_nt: TGCGCCAGCAGCTTGGGAGGGACAGGGGGGACTGAAGCTTTCTTT; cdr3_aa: CASSLGGTGGTEAFF